The T cell receptor (beta chain) described here comes from a study of Ad26.COV2.S vaccination and SARS-CoV-2 variants. Study context: Doses of Ad26.COV2.S were injected into muscle once or twice, 56 days apart.

Only in-frame clones appear in the TCRdb table, and some are missing; sequencing was by immunoSEQ multiplex PCR. Among about 400,000 clones listed, roughly 90% were seen once. Documented treatment: about 20 received Ad26.COV2.S at low or high dose, single or two shots; several received placebo; per-sample allocation not given. The study sampled participants on day 63 after the first vaccine or placebo injection. This adult donor, from Boston, was 18-55 years old. The starting material was peripheral blood, obtained in a trial of Ad26.COV2.S vaccine versus placebo. The TCR comes from a person between 18 and 65 years old who received the Ad26.COV2.S COVID-19 vaccine or a placebo.

The CDR3 is CASSLVPATEAFF. CDR3 sequence (DNA): TGTGCCAGCAGCTTAGTGCCGGCTACTGAAGCTTTCTTT. The chain employs TRBV7-9 and TRBJ1-1, with D unresolved. V was cut by 1 base and J by 5 bases, with 8 bases left in between. CDR3 length equals 13 residues. Germline CDR1 reads SEHNR; CDR2 reads FQNEAQ (reference sequence).